These 30 T cell receptor beta chains originate from one sample sequenced in a study of blood T cell repertoires in COVID-19. Measured with immunoSEQ multiplex PCR; TCRdb has only the in-frame clones, and not every one. The sample consists of more than 130,000 clones, about 90% of them appearing once. Sequencing was carried out using peripheral blood. The receptor set was obtained from a man in his forties or fifties with active or convalescent COVID-19.

This clone was detected once. The chain has TRBV11-2 and TRBJ2-3; perhaps TRBD2 as D (5 bases). This CDR3 has 15 residues. Germline loops: CDR1 SGHAT, CDR2 FQNNGV. Trimming pared 5 bases from V and 0 bases from J, leaving 12 bases between. The CDR3 DNA follows: TGTGCCAGCAGCCCGAGCGGTACTAGCACAGATACGCAGTATTTT. This codes for CASSPSGTSTDTQYF.

V and J are TRBV3-1 (or the pseudogene TRBV3-2) and TRBJ1-1; D is perhaps TRBD1 (6 bases). This CDR3 region has 16 residues. Germline loops: CDR1 LGHDT, CDR2 YNNKEL (reference sequence). The germline V and J ends were trimmed by 5 bases and 0 bases, with 16 bases remaining between them. The CDR3 DNA sequence: TGTGCCAGCAGCTTACGGGGGGCAAAAATGAACACTGAAGCTTTCTTT. It encodes CASSLRGAKMNTEAFF.

This sequence joins TRBV15 and TRBJ2-1; TRBD1 agrees at 7 bases. J gave up 8 bases and V 5 bases, and 12 bases lay outside the gene matches. This CDR3 is built from 15 residues. Germline CDR1 LNHNV, CDR2 YYDKDF (reference sequence). This CDR3 is CATSRRDSDIDEQFF. The CDR3, as DNA: TGTGCCACCAGCCGCCGGGACAGCGATATCGATGAGCAGTTCTTC.

J is TRBJ2-3 and V is TRBV27, with TRBD2 matching over 8 bases. Germline lookup yields CDR1 MNHEY and CDR2 SMNVEV (reference sequence). Trimming cost V 3 bases and J 0 bases; bases outside gene matches: 2. The CDR3 consists of 15 residues. CDR3 sequence: CASSLSSGSTDTQYF. The CDR3 DNA reads TGTGCCAGCAGTTTGTCTAGCGGGAGCACAGATACGCAGTATTTT.

The chain links TRBV25-1 to TRBJ2-5; TRBD2 aligns across 7 bases. The CDR3 runs to 15 residues. The germline gives CDR1 MGHDK, CDR2 SYGVNS. Trimming removed 6 bases from V and 1 base from J; junction bases left unmatched: 8. The chain's CDR3 is CASRTTLAAQETQYF. CDR3 in DNA: TGTGCCAGCAGGACAACTCTAGCGGCCCAAGAGACCCAGTACTTC. The whole variable domain, remainder taken from reference TRBV25-1 and TRBJ2-5, is EADIYQTPRYLVIGTGKKITLECSQTMGHDKMYWYQQDPGMELHLIHYSYGVNSTEKGDLSSESTVSRIRTEHFPLTLESARPSHTSQYLCASRTTLAAQETQYFGPGTRLLVL.

V and J are TRBV30 and TRBJ2-1, with TRBD2 matching 13 bases. Trimming cost V 7 bases and J 8 bases; bases outside gene matches: 8. The germline V gene has CDR1 GTSNPN and CDR2 SVGIG (reference sequence). The CDR3 consists of 14 residues. The CDR3 bases are TGTGCCTACAAGACTAGCGGGAGGACCCATGAGCAGTTCTTC. It yields the protein CAYKTSGRTHEQFF.

This clone has a single count. Within the sample, other DNA sequences also encode this same CDR3. The CDR3 protein is CASSLGDRDQETQYF. The DNA for the CDR3 is TGTGCCAGCAGCTTAGGGGACAGGGATCAAGAGACCCAGTACTTC. The rearrangement uses TRBV7-9 and TRBJ2-5, with 9 bases fitting TRBD1. The CDR3 totals 15 residues. The V and J ends lost 1 base and 2 bases, in that order; junction bases with no gene match: 2. From germline, CDR1 is SEHNR and CDR2 FQNEAQ (reference sequence).

The rearrangement uses TRBV5-8 and TRBJ2-7, with D tentatively TRBD2 (5 bases). With 0 bases removed from V and 2 bases from J, the gap between germline ends came to 15 bases. The CDR3 contains 16 residues. CDR1 and CDR2 (germline): SGHTS, YDEGEE. In DNA, the CDR3 is TGTGCCAGCAGCTTGGCCCATCAAGCGAGGGCCTACGAGCAGTACTTC. Residues: CASSLAHQARAYEQYF.

This clone is a singleton in its sample. The rearrangement links TRBV4-2 to TRBJ2-7; a possible D gene is TRBD2 (5 bases). CDR1 and CDR2 (germline): LGHNA, YNFKEQ. The CDR3 length is 15 residues. Trimming took off 0 bases at V and 2 bases at J, with 11 bases between the two ends. DNA of the CDR3: TGTGCCAGCAGCCAAGAAAGTACTAGTCCCTACGAGCAGTACTTC. Amino acids: CASSQESTSPYEQYF.

V and J are TRBV9 and TRBJ1-1; D unresolved. CDR1 and CDR2 (germline): SGDLS, YYNGEE. The CDR3 covers 13 residues. Trimming removed 2 bases from V and 0 bases from J, with 5 bases in between. The CDR3 DNA sequence: TGTGCCAGCAGCGTCCAGGTGAACACTGAAGCTTTCTTT. Amino acids: CASSVQVNTEAFF.

This clone showed up just a few times. The rearrangement joins TRBV14 to TRBJ2-2, with unresolved D. The CDR3 is 18 residues long. Germline CDR1 SGHDN, CDR2 FVKESK. V was clipped by 2 bases and J by 0 bases, with 16 bases between them. The CDR3 reads CASSQSPFPRPNTGELFF. CDR3 coding DNA: TGTGCCAGCAGCCAAAGTCCATTCCCCAGGCCGAACACCGGGGAGCTGTTTTTT.

V gene TRBV2 combines with J gene TRBJ2-7; 7 bases map to TRBD1. The J segment lost 2 bases and the V segment lost 6 bases, leaving 10 bases of the junction unmatched. The CDR3 totals 15 residues. The germline V gene encodes CDR1 SNHLY and CDR2 FYNNEI. The CDR3 is CASRPGTVGTYEQYF. CDR3 nucleotide sequence: TGTGCCAGCAGACCCGGGACAGTAGGGACCTACGAGCAGTACTTC. Looking up the rest from reference TRBV2 and TRBJ2-7 gives the full variable domain: EPEVTQTPSHQVTQMGQEVILRCVPISNHLYFYWYRQILGQKVEFLVSFYNNEISEKSEIFDDQFSVERPDGSNFTLKIRSTKLEDSAMYFCASRPGTVGTYEQYFGPGTRLTVT.

The chain links TRBV3-1 (or the pseudogene TRBV3-2) to TRBJ2-5, with 9 bases lining up with TRBD2. After removal of 1 base from V and 5 bases from J, the junction contained 5 bases not matched to a gene. CDR3 size: 15 residues. CDR1 is LGHDT, CDR2 YNNKEL, per germline (reference sequence). CDR3 in DNA: TGTGCCAGCAGCCAAGTGAGCGGGAGGTTGGAGACCCAGTACTTC. Its translation: CASSQVSGRLETQYF.

This clone appeared a few times. The rearrangement links TRBV29-1 to TRBJ1-2; tentatively, D is TRBD1 (5 bases). CDR3 length equals 15 residues. Germline lookup yields CDR1 SQVTM and CDR2 ANQGSEA. Trimming cost V 2 bases and J 5 bases, with 18 bases left between them. CDR3 sequence (DNA): TGCAGCGTTGAACCCTATGGGGGGGAATATTATGGCTACACCTTC. It specifies CSVEPYGGEYYGYTF.

This chain uses TRBV11-2 with TRBJ1-1, with 7 bases identical to TRBD1. The J segment lost 1 base and the V segment lost 4 bases, leaving 9 bases of the junction unmatched. The CDR3 runs 16 residues. CDR1 is SGHAT, CDR2 FQNNGV, per germline. The CDR3 sequence is CASSSATGSRNTEAFF. CDR3 DNA: TGTGCCAGCAGCTCAGCGACAGGGTCTAGGAACACTGAAGCTTTCTTT.

This clone has a handful of counts. The genes are TRBV2 and TRBJ1-4; maybe TRBD1 (5 bases). Trimming pared 6 bases from V and 4 bases from J, leaving 9 bases between. The CDR3 is 13 amino acids. CDR1 and CDR2 from the germline V gene are SNHLY and FYNNEI. The CDR3 nucleotides read TGTGCCAGCAGGTGGGGGGATAATGAAAAACTGTTTTTT. Amino acid sequence: CASRWGDNEKLFF. The whole variable domain, remainder taken from reference TRBV2 and TRBJ1-4, is EPEVTQTPSHQVTQMGQEVILRCVPISNHLYFYWYRQILGQKVEFLVSFYNNEISEKSEIFDDQFSVERPDGSNFTLKIRSTKLEDSAMYFCASRWGDNEKLFFGSGTQLSVL.

This sequence joins TRBV15 and TRBJ2-3; 12 bases agree with TRBD2. Germline V gene sequence: CDR1 LNHNV, CDR2 YYDKDF (reference sequence). With V trimmed by 7 bases and J by 5 bases, 7 bases remained unmatched. The CDR3 is 15 amino acids. The DNA of the CDR3 is TGTGCCACCACAACTAGCGGGAGGCGCGGAGATACGCAGTATTTT. Its protein is CATTTSGRRGDTQYF.

Here the CDR3 DNA reads TGTGCCATCAGTGAATTAGGGGCAGGGGGATCTGAAGCTTTCTTT. Translated: CAISELGAGGSEAFF. J is TRBJ1-1 and V is TRBV10-3, with 7 bases lining up with TRBD1. Germline V lookup: CDR1 ENHRY, CDR2 SYGVKD. The ends lost 3 bases at V and 6 bases at J; junction bases unmatched: 10. CDR3 length: 15 amino acids.

The gene calls are TRBV18 and TRBJ1-6, with D hard to call. CDR1 is KGHSH and CDR2 is LQKENI in the germline V gene. V gave up 6 bases and J gave up 3 bases, with 9 bases separating them. This CDR3 spans 14 amino acids. The CDR3 DNA is TGTGCCAGCTCCCCCCGGGACTATAATTCACCCCTCCACTTT. Residues: CASSPRDYNSPLHF. Full variable domain (remainder filled in from reference TRBV18 and TRBJ1-6): NAGVMQNPRHLVRRRGQEARLRCSPMKGHSHVYWYRQLPEEGLKFMVYLQKENIIDESGMPKERFSAEFPKEGPSILRIQQVVRGDSAAYFCASSPRDYNSPLHFGNGTRLTVT.

CDR3 protein: CASSVTSGAAKETQYF. The CDR3 DNA sequence: TGTGCCAGCAGCGTGACTAGCGGGGCAGCGAAGGAGACCCAGTACTTC. The V gene is TRBV9, the J gene TRBJ2-5, with 11 bases lining up with TRBD2. Germline trimming cut 2 bases from V and 5 bases from J; bases unmatched to any gene: 8. This CDR3 is built from 16 residues. CDR1 is SGDLS and CDR2 is YYNGEE in the germline V gene.

The CDR3 region has the DNA TGTGCCAGCAGCGGGGACAAGAACACTGAAGCTTTCTTT. This codes for CASSGDKNTEAFF. The genes are TRBV11-1 and TRBJ1-1; TRBD1 might be the D (6 bases). The germline V gene encodes CDR1 SGHAT and CDR2 FQDESV (reference sequence). The CDR3 has 13 residues. V was trimmed by 5 bases and J by 1 base, leaving 8 bases between them.

The rearrangement uses TRBV6-5 and TRBJ1-2; D ambiguous. CDR3 length equals 14 residues. With 6 bases removed from V and 7 bases from J, the gap between germline ends came to 18 bases. Germline V gene sequence: CDR1 MNHEY, CDR2 SVGAGI. The CDR3 loop is CASSPPGGYRGYTF. Written as DNA, the CDR3 is TGTGCCAGCAGCCCCCCCGGCGGATACCGTGGCTACACCTTC.

The J gene is TRBJ2-6, the V gene TRBV3-1 (or the pseudogene TRBV3-2), with TRBD1 matching 7 bases. Trimming at V came to 5 bases and at J to 0 bases, leaving 7 bases not matched to a gene. The CDR3 spans 17 residues. The germline gives CDR1 LGHDT, CDR2 YNNKEL (reference sequence). The CDR3 DNA reads TGTGCCAGCAGCTACCGGGACAGATTCTCTGGGGCCAACGTCCTGACTTTC. Amino acids: CASSYRDRFSGANVLTF.

The chain links TRBV27 to TRBJ1-1; no reliable D call. Trimming removed 1 base at V and 1 base at J, with 7 bases between. Germline V gene sequence: CDR1 MNHEY, CDR2 SMNVEV (reference sequence). The CDR3 covers 14 residues. The CDR3 loop reads CASSLYRGNTEAFF. The CDR3 nucleotides read TGTGCCAGCAGTTTATACCGGGGGAACACTGAAGCTTTCTTT.

This clone was seen a single time. This rearrangement joins TRBV28 to TRBJ1-3; 9 positions match TRBD1. CDR1 and CDR2 (germline): MDHEN, SYDVKM. V shed 4 bases, J shed 2 bases, and the junction held 6 bases outside the gene matches. There are 16 residues in the CDR3. CDR3 coding DNA: TGTGCCAGCAGTTCTTACAGGGGGCAAGCTGGAAACACCATATATTTT. Amino acid sequence: CASSSYRGQAGNTIYF.

The chain has TRBV27 and TRBJ1-3; D call uncertain. The V gene's germline CDR1 is MNHEY and CDR2 SMNVEV (reference sequence). The CDR3 sequence is 15 residues long. The V and J ends lost 0 bases and 0 bases respectively, with 6 bases between them. The CDR3 is CASSLSGSSGNTIYF. The CDR3 coding sequence is TGTGCCAGCAGTTTATCGGGGAGCTCTGGAAACACCATATATTTT.

The rearrangement joins TRBV2 to TRBJ2-4; D is undetermined. CDR3 size: 16 residues. The germline V gene has CDR1 SNHLY and CDR2 FYNNEI. Deletions cut 6 bases from V and 0 bases from J, with 15 bases between. CDR3 in DNA: TGTGCCAGCAGCCCTGAAATGACATTAGCCAAAAACATTCAGTACTTC. Protein sequence: CASSPEMTLAKNIQYF.

The chain employs TRBV25-1 and TRBJ2-1, with TRBD1 matching 7 bases. CDR3 length: 15 amino acids. V was pared by 3 bases and J by 3 bases, with 5 bases of the junction left unmatched. CDR1 MGHDK and CDR2 SYGVNS come from the germline V gene. The CDR3 DNA follows: TGTGCCAGCAGTGATGCGACAGGGATCTACAATGAGCAGTTCTTC. Translated, it gives CASSDATGIYNEQFF.

V is TRBV28 and J is TRBJ2-1; D might be TRBD1 (6 bases). The germline V and J ends were trimmed by 3 bases and 5 bases, with 14 bases remaining between them. This CDR3 has 15 residues. Germline CDR1 reads MDHEN; CDR2 reads SYDVKM. This CDR3 reads CASSFAGALNNEQFF. Written as DNA, the CDR3 is TGTGCCAGCAGTTTTGCAGGGGCGCTTAACAATGAGCAGTTCTTC.

The CDR3 loop reads CASSLQQGTGNTIYF. The CDR3 DNA sequence: TGTGCCAGCAGCTTGCAACAGGGGACTGGAAACACCATATATTTT. This chain links TRBV7-2 with TRBJ1-3; 7 nucleotides line up with TRBD1. This CDR3 is built from 15 residues. The germline V gene encodes CDR1 SGHTA and CDR2 FQGNSA. Germline trimming cut 3 bases from V and 2 bases from J; bases unmatched to any gene: 4.